What follows is one T cell receptor (beta chain) and its context. One junction end disagrees with the germline gene, perhaps due to a read error. The data derive from a study of shared clonotypes between healthy human individuals. Produced via immunoSEQ multiplex PCR; TCRdb's table is partial and in-frame only. Of 2 million to 2.5 million clones in the sample, 92% were seen once. Germline V gene data show CDR1 as KGHSH and CDR2 as LQKENI. The CDR3 runs to 13 residues. The sequence was obtained from a man between 18 and 35 years old in good health. Some clones in this sample may be carry-over from other donors' samples. Source material: naive CD4+ T cells from PBMCs. Subset indicated: CD45RA+ positively selected. The gene calls are TRBV18 and TRBJ1-1, with D tentatively TRBD1 (6 bases). As DNA, the CDR3 is TGTGCCAGCTCACCGGGACACAACAATGAAGCTTTCTTT. It is translated as CASSPGHNNEAFF.